These 24 T cell receptor beta chains were all obtained from the same sample, sequenced in a study of Graves' ophthalmopathy and Graves' hyperthyroidism. Amplified TCR beta CDR3 regions were obtained using RNA transcripts as template. HTBI-primed RT-PCR formed the first round, and a multiplex PCR formed the second. TCRdb re-derived calls from the multiplex PCR reads in MiXCR, one entry per CDR3 protein. The repertoire holds nearly 400,000 distinct CDR3 sequences, with around 20% as singletons. Specimen: peripheral blood. The receptors originated from a woman under 30 with Graves' ophthalmopathy.

This clonotype was seen ten or more times. This sequence joins TRBV27 and TRBJ1-5; possible D gene TRBD1, 6 bases. The V end lost 5 bases, the J end lost 3 bases, and 11 bases lay between the germline ends. Germline CDR1 is MNHEY and CDR2 is SMNVEV (reference sequence). There are 14 residues in the CDR3. CDR3 nucleotide sequence: TGTGCCAGCAGTATGACAGGCCTCAATCAGCCCCAGCATTTT. Residues: CASSMTGLNQPQHF.

This clonotype has ten or more counts. The chain is built from TRBV28 and TRBJ1-5; maybe TRBD1 (6 bases). V was pared by 2 bases and J by 1 base, with 15 bases between. The CDR3 length is 17 residues. Germline V gene data show CDR1 as MDHEN and CDR2 as SYDVKM. CDR3 sequence (DNA): TGTGCCAGCAGTTTACTTTCTACAGGGATAAGCAATCAGCCCCAGCATTTT. It specifies CASSLLSTGISNQPQHF.

This clonotype was seen many times. The rearrangement joins TRBV6-2 or TRBV6-3 to TRBJ1-1, with D unresolved. Looked up from germline, CDR1 is MNHEY and CDR2 is SVGEGT. The CDR3 spans 14 residues. The V end was cut by 2 bases, the J end by 3 bases, with 10 bases between. In DNA form, the CDR3 reads TGTGCCAGCAGTTACAGGGAGGTGTACACTGAAGCTTTCTTT. It codes for CASSYREVYTEAFF.

The sample holds many counts of this clonotype. V and J are TRBV12-3 or TRBV12-4 and TRBJ1-1; the D gene is possibly TRBD1 (5 bases). This CDR3 is 15 amino acids long. Trimming pared 3 bases from V and 0 bases from J, leaving 11 bases between. CDR3 region: CASSFWGLVNTEAFF. CDR3 nucleotide sequence: TGTGCCAGCAGTTTCTGGGGACTGGTGAACACTGAAGCTTTCTTT.

This clonotype was recorded at least ten times. One junction end does not reproduce the germline sequence, and a read error may be involved. The chain joins TRBV20-1 to TRBJ2-7; 14 positions match TRBD2. The CDR3 totals 15 residues. Per the germline V gene, CDR1 is DFQATT and CDR2 is SNEGSKA (reference sequence). CDR3 sequence reads: CSAYPGTSGGYKQYF. In DNA form, the CDR3 reads TGCAGTGCTTATCCCGGGACTAGCGGGGGCTACAAGCAGTACTTC.

This clonotype appeared many times. CDR3 sequence: CASSPLTRLAGAGTGELFF. Written as DNA, the CDR3 is TGTGCCAGCAGCCCGCTAACCCGACTAGCGGGAGCGGGCACCGGGGAGCTGTTTTTT. This chain connects TRBV13 to TRBJ2-2, with TRBD2 matching over 12 bases. Germline CDR1 is PRHDT and CDR2 is FYEKMQ (reference sequence). The V gene end was trimmed by 5 bases and the J gene end by 4 bases; junction bases not matched to a gene: 14. The CDR3 runs to 19 residues.

This clonotype was seen many times. DNA of the CDR3: TGCAGTGCTAGAGATCCCCGGGGGCCCTACTACGAGCAGTACTTC. This translates into CSARDPRGPYYEQYF. The chain carries TRBV20-1 and TRBJ2-7; D possibly matches TRBD1 or TRBD2 (6 bases each). Trimming shortened V by 0 bases and J by 3 bases, and 15 bases separated the two germline ends. Germline loops: CDR1 DFQATT, CDR2 SNEGSKA (reference sequence). The CDR3 is 15 residues long.

The chain carries TRBV18 and TRBJ1-5; the D gene is possibly TRBD1 (5 bases). The V gene's germline CDR1 is KGHSH and CDR2 LQKENI. The CDR3 spans 15 residues. The germline V and J ends were trimmed by 4 bases and 6 bases, with 16 bases remaining between them. CDR3 residues: CASSRGREVGQPQHF. CDR3 in DNA: TGTGCCAGCTCACGGGGACGGGAAGTGGGTCAGCCCCAGCATTTT.

This clonotype was seen ten or more times. J is TRBJ1-1 and V is TRBV30; no firm D call. CDR1 and CDR2 (germline): GTSNPN, SVGIG (reference sequence). The CDR3 length is 12 residues. Trimming removed 1 base from V and 2 bases from J, with 5 bases in between. The CDR3 protein is CAWSASNTEAFF. The CDR3 DNA follows: TGTGCCTGGAGTGCGAGCAACACTGAAGCTTTCTTT.

This clonotype was detected ten times or more. This chain links TRBV30 with TRBJ2-7; D perhaps matches TRBD1 (7 bases). The length of the CDR3 is 11 residues. Germline V gives CDR1 GTSNPN, CDR2 SVGIG (reference sequence). CDR3 nucleotides: TGTGCACGACAGGGAGGAAGGGAGCAGTACTTC. Residues: CARQGGREQYF.

This clonotype has ten or more counts. The chain joins TRBV28 to TRBJ2-5, with 11 nucleotides matching TRBD2. In germline, CDR1 is MDHEN, CDR2 SYDVKM. CDR3 length: 16 residues. J was trimmed by 5 bases and V by 5 bases; bases with no gene match: 10. Here the CDR3 DNA reads TGTGCCAGCAGTAACCAAGGTAGCGGGAGGGATGAGACCCAGTACTTC. This encodes CASSNQGSGRDETQYF. The full variable domain, its missing parts supplied by reference TRBV28 and TRBJ2-5, is DVKVTQSSRYLVKRTGEKVFLECVQDMDHENMFWYRQDPGLGLRLIYFSYDVKMKEKGDIPEGYSVSREKKERFSLILESASTNQTSMYLCASSNQGSGRDETQYFGPGTRLLVL.

This clonotype appeared many times. The V call is TRBV12-3 or TRBV12-4, the J call TRBJ1-1; D possibly corresponds to TRBD1 (5 bases). The CDR3 extends over 15 amino acids. Deletions cut 11 bases from V and 3 bases from J, with 22 bases between. CDR3 region: CACSSWGGVDTEAFF. The CDR3 coding sequence is TGTGCCTGCTCAAGCTGGGGCGGGGTGGACACTGAAGCTTTCTTT.

This sequence joins TRBV20-1 and TRBJ1-2; D is possibly TRBD1 (6 bases). The germline CDR1 and CDR2 sequences are DFQATT and SNEGSKA (reference sequence). Trimming took off 6 bases at V and 5 bases at J, with 19 bases between the two ends. The CDR3 runs to 14 residues. The CDR3 DNA follows: TGCAGTGCCCTCCCCAGGGGCAGGGATTATGGCTACACCTTC. Protein sequence: CSALPRGRDYGYTF.

This clonotype came up many times. The chain employs TRBV7-9 and TRBJ2-5, with D hard to call. CDR1 is SEHNR and CDR2 is FQNEAQ in the germline V gene (reference sequence). This CDR3 contains 14 residues. Trimming stripped 2 bases from V and 0 bases from J, with 7 bases between. CDR3 nucleotides: TGTGCCAGCAGCTTAAGCAGGAACCAAGAGACCCAGTACTTC. Translated, it gives CASSLSRNQETQYF.

This clonotype was counted ten times or more. The chain employs TRBV6-5 and TRBJ2-7; TRBD2 matches at 8 bases. Germline V lookup: CDR1 MNHEY, CDR2 SVGAGI. The CDR3 consists of 16 residues. Losses at the gene ends were 2 bases for V and 5 bases for J; bases not matched to a gene: 11. CDR3 protein: CASSYGGGGRRNEQYF. The CDR3 DNA reads as TGTGCCAGCAGTTACGGGGGCGGCGGGAGGCGCAACGAGCAGTACTTC.

This clonotype came up many times. The chain carries TRBV11-3 and TRBJ2-7; possibly TRBD1 or TRBD2 for D (5 bases each). The germline V gene has CDR1 SGHNT and CDR2 YENEEA. CDR3 length: 16 residues. V was shortened by 5 bases and J by 0 bases, with 17 bases between the two germline ends. CDR3 loop: CASSPIGTASSYEQYF. In DNA, the CDR3 is TGTGCCAGCAGCCCGATCGGGACCGCCAGCTCCTACGAGCAGTACTTC.

The CDR3 DNA sequence: TGTGCCAGCATCCGGATAGCGGGGGGGCGGGGGACCCAGTACTTC. Its protein product is CASIRIAGGRGTQYF. The chain uses TRBV6-1 and TRBJ2-5; 11 bases are shared with TRBD2. The ends lost 7 bases at V and 7 bases at J; junction bases unmatched: 11. The CDR3 totals 15 residues. Germline CDR1 MNHNS, CDR2 SASEGT.

This clonotype has a count of ten or more. This rearrangement joins TRBV6-5 to TRBJ2-7; TRBD2 aligns across 15 bases. This CDR3 region has 19 residues. Trimming removed 2 bases from V and 7 bases from J; junction bases left unmatched: 15. The germline V gene encodes CDR1 MNHEY and CDR2 SVGAGI. CDR3 in DNA: TGTGCCAGCAGTTACGACGGGACTAGCGGGAGGACTTCAATTTTGGAGCAGTACTTC. Its protein product is CASSYDGTSGRTSILEQYF.

This clonotype has ten or more counts. The V and J genes are TRBV6-2 or TRBV6-3 and TRBJ2-7; tentatively, D is TRBD1 or TRBD2 (5 bases each). The CDR3 loop spans 13 amino acids. Trimming took 4 bases from V and 4 from J, leaving 11 bases between them. CDR1 is MNHEY and CDR2 is SVGEGT in the germline V gene. The CDR3: CASSWGRLYEQYF. The CDR3 DNA follows: TGTGCCAGCAGTTGGGGACGCCTATACGAGCAGTACTTC.

Many counts were recorded for this clonotype. V and J are TRBV7-2 and TRBJ2-7; TRBD2 matches at 9 bases. V trimming: 5 bases; J trimming: 4 bases; junction bases outside the gene matches: 9. This CDR3 is 15 amino acids long. Germline V lookup: CDR1 SGHTA, CDR2 FQGNSA. The chain's CDR3 is CASSPTIAGAYEQYF. Here the CDR3 DNA reads TGTGCCAGCAGCCCGACTATAGCGGGGGCTTACGAGCAGTACTTC.

The V gene is TRBV6-1, the J gene TRBJ2-7; the match to TRBD2 covers 9 bases. The germline gives CDR1 MNHNS, CDR2 SASEGT. The CDR3 sequence is 15 residues long. J gave up 1 base and V 6 bases, and 7 bases lay outside the gene matches. CDR3 region: CASRRASGVSYEQYF. CDR3 nucleotides: TGTGCCAGCAGGCGGGCTAGCGGGGTTTCCTACGAGCAGTACTTC.

In its sample, this clonotype was seen many times. The rearrangement uses TRBV7-8 and TRBJ1-5, with a possible D match to TRBD1 (6 bases). V lost 5 bases and J 0 bases, leaving 17 bases between the germline ends. Germline loops: CDR1 SGHVS, CDR2 FQNEAQ. The CDR3 covers 17 residues. CDR3 bases: TGTGCCAGCAGCGGAGGACAGCAAAAGTATAGCAATCAGCCCCAGCATTTT. As protein: CASSGGQQKYSNQPQHF.

In this sample, this clonotype turned up many times. The rearrangement uses TRBV12-3 or TRBV12-4 and TRBJ2-5; D not resolved. V dropped 7 bases and J dropped 5 bases, with 14 bases sitting between them. The CDR3 length is 13 residues. CDR3 region: CASNRDLGETQYF. CDR3 bases: TGTGCCAGCAATCGAGACTTAGGGGAGACCCAGTACTTC.

This clonotype has ten or more counts. J is TRBJ2-7 and V is TRBV12-3 or TRBV12-4, with 8 bases aligning to TRBD1. This CDR3 is built from 15 residues. Losses at the gene ends were 6 bases for V and 5 bases for J; bases not matched to a gene: 12. DNA for the CDR3: TGTGCCAGCAGAAATGGTGGACAGGGCGAGGACGAGCAGTACTTC. Its protein is CASRNGGQGEDEQYF.